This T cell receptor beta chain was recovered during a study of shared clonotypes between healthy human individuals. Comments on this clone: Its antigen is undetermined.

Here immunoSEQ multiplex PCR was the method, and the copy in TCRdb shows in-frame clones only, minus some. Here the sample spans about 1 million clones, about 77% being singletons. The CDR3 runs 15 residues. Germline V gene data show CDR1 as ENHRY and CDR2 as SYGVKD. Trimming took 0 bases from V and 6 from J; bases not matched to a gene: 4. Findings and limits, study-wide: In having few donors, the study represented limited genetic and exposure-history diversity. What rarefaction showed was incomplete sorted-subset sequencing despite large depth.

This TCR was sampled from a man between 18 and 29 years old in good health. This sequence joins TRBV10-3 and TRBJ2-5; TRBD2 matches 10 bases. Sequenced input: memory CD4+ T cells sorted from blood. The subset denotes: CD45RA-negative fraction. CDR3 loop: CAISESGTSVQTQYF. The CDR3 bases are TGTGCCATCAGTGAGTCGGGGACTAGCGTCCAGACCCAGTACTTC.